The T cell receptor (beta chain) under discussion was sequenced for a study of OX40 agonist ivuxolimab in advanced cancers. For the study at large: The group had a mean age of about 60 years, ranged from about 20 to 80, and was 82.7% male.

TCRdb keeps only in-frame clones here, not all; method: immunoSEQ multiplex PCR. The data show about 31,000 clones, more than 75% seen once. Points from the study as a whole: Expanded clones tended on average to be more numerous among CD8+ T cells than CD4+. Among patients with partial responses at 0.1-3.0 mg/kg, clonal expansion was among the lowest.

Germline assignment: CDR1 MGHRA and CDR2 YSYEKL. The CDR3 length is 18 residues. Trimming removed 2 bases at V and 5 bases at J, with 21 bases between. In regard to this clone: Its target is unknown.

This receptor was obtained from an adult with an advanced solid tumor such as melanoma, head and neck, liver or kidney cancer. The starting material was CD4+ or CD8+ T cells sorted from blood, obtained in a trial of the OX40 agonist ivuxolimab. The V gene is TRBV4-1, the J gene TRBJ2-2; D may be TRBD1 or TRBD2 (5 bases each). As DNA, the CDR3 is TGCGCCAGCAGCCAATCCGTAGAGGGGCTAAGAAAAACCGGGGAGCTGTTTTTT. It encodes CASSQSVEGLRKTGELFF.